Presented here are 15 T cell receptor beta chains from one specimen sequenced in a study of cytomegalovirus exposure and HLA in healthy donors (dated by TCRdb to about 2017). The method was the immunoSEQ multiplex PCR assay. For the multiplex PCR, a mixture combining 60 forward primers for TCR Vbeta segments and 13 reverse primers for TCR Jbeta segments was used. Drawn from immuneACCESS, this table holds only the in-frame rearrangements with V and J called that TCRdb kept. Clones are partly lost; checked studies trace under half to an unresolved V gene and leave the rest unexplained. Here the sample has 130,000 or so clones; 65% to 90% occur a single time. The ten largest clones represent about 3% of the sample. The specimen was PBMCs. The source is a woman between 18 and 29 years old in good health and CMV-seropositive.

CDR3 sequence reads: CASSQHVLNEQFF. The CDR3 DNA sequence: TGCGCCAGCAGCCAACACGTACTGAATGAGCAGTTCTTC. The rearrangement links TRBV4-1 to TRBJ2-1, with no clear D. V was shortened by 2 bases and J by 7 bases, with 9 bases between the two germline ends. This CDR3 spans 13 amino acids. Germline CDR1 reads MGHRA; CDR2 reads YSYEKL.

The genes are TRBV7-9 and TRBJ2-1; the match to TRBD2 covers 8 bases. The CDR3 consists of 15 residues. V gave up 7 bases and J gave up 5 bases; unmatched junction bases: 10. Germline CDR1 reads SEHNR; CDR2 reads FQNEAQ (reference sequence). The CDR3 loop reads CASKALADNDNEQFF. The CDR3 DNA is TGTGCCAGCAAGGCACTAGCGGACAACGACAATGAGCAGTTCTTC.

The sample holds one count of this clone. The gene calls are TRBV25-1 and TRBJ2-1; 7 bases match TRBD2. The trim removed 1 base at V and 3 bases at J, leaving 3 bases unmatched. CDR1 and CDR2 from the germline V gene are MGHDK and SYGVNS. The CDR3 contains 15 residues. CDR3 bases: TGTGCCAGCAGTGAATTTGGGGGGGACTACAATGAGCAGTTCTTC. Encoded protein: CASSEFGGDYNEQFF.

The CDR3 reads CASRYTYEQYF. The CDR3 nucleotides read TGTGCCAGCAGATACACCTACGAGCAGTACTTC. The rearrangement uses TRBV6-1 and TRBJ2-7, with D unclear. The CDR3 is 11 residues long. CDR1 and CDR2 (germline): MNHNS, SASEGT. V lost 6 bases to trimming and J lost 2 bases, with 5 bases between them.

The chain employs TRBV7-9 and TRBJ1-3; TRBD1 matches 9 bases. V was pared by 5 bases and J by 3 bases, with 11 bases of the junction left unmatched. The CDR3 covers 17 residues. From germline, CDR1 is SEHNR and CDR2 FQNEAQ (reference sequence). The CDR3 nucleotides read TGTGCCAGCAGCCCTCCCAGGGACAGGGTCGGTGGAAACACCATATATTTT. Encoded protein: CASSPPRDRVGGNTIYF.

This clone was counted a single time. Other DNA sequences from this sample encode an identical CDR3 as well. V usage is TRBV27 and J usage is TRBJ2-7; TRBD1 matches 7 bases. With 3 bases clipped from V and 1 base from J, the junction kept 3 bases outside the gene matches. CDR1 is MNHEY, CDR2 SMNVEV, per germline (reference sequence). The CDR3 contains 14 residues. DNA of the CDR3: TGTGCCAGCAGTTTTAGGGACAGTTCCTACGAGCAGTACTTC. It specifies CASSFRDSSYEQYF.

The genes are TRBV19 and TRBJ1-5, with 8 bases matching TRBD1. V lost 5 bases, J lost 0 bases, and 3 bases stayed unmatched. The length of the CDR3 is 15 residues. Germline V gene lookup returns CDR1 LNHDA and CDR2 SQIVND (reference sequence). CDR3 region: CASSQQGGSNQPQHF. CDR3 coding DNA: TGTGCCAGTAGTCAACAGGGGGGTAGCAATCAGCCCCAGCATTTT.

CDR3 residues: CASTPRQGANEQFF. Written as DNA, the CDR3 is TGTGCCAGCACCCCCAGACAGGGGGCCAATGAGCAGTTCTTC. V usage is TRBV27 and J usage is TRBJ2-1; TRBD1 matches at 10 bases. The V segment lost 7 bases and the J segment 6 bases; nucleotides outside the gene matches: 6. This CDR3 has 14 amino acids. In germline, CDR1 is MNHEY, CDR2 SMNVEV (reference sequence).

This clone occurred a few times. V usage is TRBV25-1 and J usage is TRBJ2-5; D is possibly TRBD1 (5 bases). There are 16 residues in the CDR3. The V end lost 1 base, the J end lost 2 bases, and 14 bases lay between the germline ends. The germline CDR1 and CDR2 sequences are MGHDK and SYGVNS. The CDR3 sequence is CASSEWKGSRQETQYF. CDR3 DNA sequence: TGTGCCAGCAGTGAATGGAAGGGGTCACGGCAAGAGACCCAGTACTTC.

The V and J genes are TRBV18 and TRBJ1-5; TRBD1 matches 9 bases. The CDR3 covers 15 residues. Germline V CDR1 and CDR2: KGHSH, LQKENI. J was trimmed by 2 bases and V by 4 bases; bases with no gene match: 3. The CDR3 DNA sequence: TGTGCCAGCTCACTTACAGGGGGCGGCAATCAGCCCCAGCATTTT. Translation gives CASSLTGGGNQPQHF.

CDR3 in DNA: TGCGCCAGCAGCCCCGAGGGCGGGGGCTACACAGATACGCAGTATTTT. Its protein is CASSPEGGGYTDTQYF. The J gene is TRBJ2-3, the V gene TRBV5-1; possibly TRBD2 for D (7 bases). Looked up from germline, CDR1 is SGHRS and CDR2 is YFSETQ. The CDR3 consists of 16 residues. V lost 4 bases and J lost 2, with 17 bases in between. Supplemented by reference TRBV5-1 and TRBJ2-3, the full variable domain reads KAGVTQTPRYLIKTRGQQVTLSCSPISGHRSVSWYQQTPGQGLQFLFEYFSETQRNKGNFPGRFSGRQFSNSRSEMNVSTLELGDSALYLCASSPEGGGYTDTQYFGPGTRLTVL.

This chain joins TRBV2 and TRBJ1-2; possible D gene TRBD1, 6 bases. CDR1 and CDR2 (germline): SNHLY, FYNNEI. Trimming left V 6 bases short and J 7 bases short, with 15 bases between. This CDR3 has 13 amino acids. The CDR3 bases are TGTGCCAGCAGCCTACAGGGTGAGGGTGGCTACACCTTC. Protein product: CASSLQGEGGYTF.

V usage is TRBV7-6 and J usage is TRBJ1-4; D gene uncertain. Per germline, CDR1 SGHVS and CDR2 FNYEAQ. Trimming stripped 4 bases from V and 12 bases from J, with 12 bases between. CDR3 length: 12 residues. The CDR3 spells CASSSFGEELFF. In DNA, the CDR3 is TGTGCCAGCAGCTCCTTCGGGGAGGAACTGTTTTTT.

Worth noting for this clone: The germline gene is not matched at one end of the junction; a read error may be the cause. The CDR3 region has the DNA TGTTCCAGCAGCTTAGGGGACAGGGGTCACGAGCAGTACTTC. Its translation: CSSSLGDRGHEQYF. The chain employs TRBV7-9 and TRBJ2-7; 10 nucleotides align to TRBD1. CDR1 is SEHNR and CDR2 is FQNEAQ in the germline V gene (reference sequence). CDR3 size: 14 residues.

The chain is built from TRBV6-5 and TRBJ1-5; the D is unclear. Germline V gene sequence: CDR1 MNHEY, CDR2 SVGAGI. V dropped 2 bases and J dropped 6 bases, with 8 bases sitting between them. The CDR3 is made up of 13 amino acids. CDR3 residues: CASSYNVGQPQHF. CDR3 in DNA: TGTGCCAGCAGTTACAACGTCGGTCAGCCCCAGCATTTT.